The clone carrying this TCR beta chain was seen ten or more times. This record comes from a study of sequential checkpoint blockade in melanoma. Study in general: DNA from 91 pretreatment tumor samples underwent TCRβ immunosequencing. Roughly 22 patients had matched tumor biopsies before treatment and at week 13 after nivolumab or ipilimumab alone.

Treatment: randomized to nivolumab then ipilimumab (arm A) or the reverse (arm B). Patients had received no earlier DNA-damaging chemotherapy. Clones were sequenced by immunoSEQ multiplex PCR, and TCRdb holds only the in-frame ones, with some missing. The sample shows about 18,000 clones, roughly 28% of them seen only once. CDR1 is SGHNT and CDR2 is YENEEA in the germline V gene. V was pared by 5 bases and J by 10 bases, with 20 bases between. The CDR3 consists of 14 residues. This material consisted of tumor tissue (inferred from file names), taken from a patient given nivolumab and ipilimumab in sequence. This chain uses TRBV11-3 with TRBJ1-1; the D gene is possibly TRBD1 (5 bases). The receptor was isolated from a human donor with melanoma. The CDR3 protein is CASSPYGLGQGAFF. The CDR3 DNA reads TGTGCCAGCAGCCCTTATGGACTTGGACAAGGAGCTTTCTTT.